This TCR beta chain was obtained from a study of cytomegalovirus exposure and HLA in healthy donors. Study-level background: According to later analysis, the same platform produced the roughly 120 validation and over 600 first-cohort repertoires.

V was clipped by 4 bases and J by 2 bases, with 15 bases between them. The germline V gene encodes CDR1 SGDLS and CDR2 YYNGEE. The CDR3 has 15 amino acids. Among the 90 to 150 subjects of the validation cohort, separate from the roughly 670-subject first cohort, were the donors. Concerning this clone: Its antigen remains unknown.

Sequenced by immunoSEQ multiplex PCR; TCRdb stores in-frame clones only, minus some. The repertoire has fewer than 200,000 clones, roughly 96% of them found once; the top ten carry under 0.9%. Findings and caveats of the study: For most TCR sequences rarity was the rule, although some public TCRs occurred in many donors. The study flagged 150 to 200 TCR beta chains as cytomegalovirus-associated.

The sample comprised PBMCs. This clonotype was obtained from a woman younger than 30 in good health and CMV-seronegative. The chain combines TRBV9 with TRBJ2-5; D unclear. The CDR3, as DNA: TGTGCCAGCAGCACCCGAGAGAGCCCACAAGAGACCCAGTACTTC. This gives the protein CASSTRESPQETQYF.